This T cell receptor (beta chain) was sequenced in a study of blood T cell repertoires in COVID-19. In germline, CDR1 is SGHVS, CDR2 FQNEAQ. V shed 2 bases and J 0 bases; nucleotides not matched to a gene: 13. The CDR3 extends over 19 amino acids. Per the study methods: Reference gene primers were amplified, and this amplification served to estimate nucleated cell counts. The data were produced by immunoSEQ multiplex PCR, yet TCRdb's version contains in-frame clones alone and is incomplete. V and J calls plus clone size are reproduced from that table; the DNA served to infer D and trimming. The table has around 100,000 clones, about 80% seen once.

Sequenced material: peripheral blood. The sequence derives from a human donor in a cohort sampled during active COVID-19. This rearrangement joins TRBV7-8 to TRBJ2-3; TRBD2 agrees at 8 bases. This CDR3 is CASSLQKRGITSSTDTQYF. In DNA, the CDR3 is TGTGCCAGCAGCTTACAGAAGCGGGGGATCACTTCTAGCACAGATACGCAGTATTTT.